These 28 T cell receptor beta chains were all obtained from the same sample, sequenced in a study of low-dose radiotherapy and immunotherapy resistance in tumors. Gene-specific TRAV and TRBV primers were used for first-strand cDNA, covering alpha and beta chains. A constant-region primer paired with the V-primer adapter amplified TCRs over about 20 PCR cycles. TCRdb redid the calling of the reads with MiXCR, one entry per CDR3 protein. The sample yields roughly 17,000 distinct CDR3 sequences, approximately 63% seen once. These TCRs come from a human donor with advanced metastatic prostate, ovarian, gallbladder or colorectal cancer (not recorded which). This table probably holds off-target reads from a library built for another chain.

The V call is TRBV5-4, the J call TRBJ2-1; 11 bases align to TRBD1. The CDR3 sequence is 15 residues long. The germline V gene has CDR1 SGHNT and CDR2 YYREEE (reference sequence). After removal of 3 bases from V and 2 bases from J, the junction contained 1 base not matched to a gene. CDR3 sequence: CASSSDRGPYNEQFF. The CDR3 DNA is TGTGCCAGCAGCTCGGACAGGGGGCCCTACAATGAGCAGTTCTTC.

CDR3 DNA sequence: TGTGCCAGCACTACACCCGGGGGGGCCGAGCAGTACTTC. Its translation: CASTTPGGAEQYF. The V gene is TRBV2, the J gene TRBJ2-7; 8 bases map to TRBD2. CDR3 size: 13 residues. Germline V lookup: CDR1 SNHLY, CDR2 FYNNEI. V trimming: 7 bases; J trimming: 6 bases; junction bases outside the gene matches: 8.

The chain carries TRBV28 and TRBJ1-2; tentative D call: TRBD1 (6 bases). Germline V gene sequence: CDR1 MDHEN, CDR2 SYDVKM. This CDR3 spans 17 amino acids. V dropped 6 bases and J dropped 5 bases, with 25 bases sitting between them. The CDR3 DNA reads as TGTGCCAGCAGGGGAAAGCCGGGACAAGTTGCCGTTTATGGCTACACCTTC. Protein: CASRGKPGQVAVYGYTF.

V is TRBV4-3 and J is TRBJ2-1; 10 nucleotides align to TRBD2. This CDR3 comprises 16 residues. Germline V gene data show CDR1 as LGHNA and CDR2 as YSLEER. The trim removed 2 bases at V and 2 bases at J, leaving 3 bases unmatched. The chain's CDR3 is CASSQRGLATYNEQFF. The CDR3 nucleotides are TGCGCCAGCAGCCAAAGGGGACTAGCGACCTACAATGAGCAGTTCTTC.

The CDR3 coding sequence is TGCGCCAGCAGCCGCGTGGGGAACACTGAAGCTTTCTTT. It yields the protein CASSRVGNTEAFF. This sequence joins TRBV4-1 and TRBJ1-1; D is undetermined. V lost 4 bases to trimming and J lost 1 base, with 7 bases between them. This CDR3 region has 13 residues. Germline assignment: CDR1 MGHRA and CDR2 YSYEKL.

The CDR3 DNA sequence: TGTGCCAGCAGTTCCCAGGGGCTGGCCTCGGATGAGCAGTTCTTC. This translates into CASSSQGLASDEQFF. The gene calls are TRBV12-3 or TRBV12-4 and TRBJ2-1; TRBD1 might be the D (6 bases). Deletions cut 4 bases from V and 8 bases from J, with 18 bases between. The CDR3 consists of 15 residues.

The chain links TRBV6-8 to TRBJ2-5; D gene ambiguous. CDR3 size: 15 residues. Germline loops: CDR1 MNHGY, CDR2 SAAAGT. Trimming shortened V by 0 bases and J by 6 bases, and 14 bases separated the two germline ends. CDR3 residues: CASSYSGPGGQTQYF. DNA for the CDR3: TGTGCCAGCAGTTACTCGGGTCCTGGCGGCCAGACCCAGTACTTC.

The rearrangement links TRBV28 to TRBJ1-2, with D possibly matching TRBD1 (6 bases). This CDR3 is 13 amino acids long. V was clipped by 5 bases and J by 6 bases, with 13 bases between them. The V gene's germline CDR1 is MDHEN and CDR2 SYDVKM. CDR3 sequence reads: CASSPLRTDGYTF. CDR3 DNA sequence: TGTGCCAGCAGTCCATTGAGGACAGATGGCTACACCTTC.

The chain links TRBV4-3 to TRBJ2-1, with D tentatively TRBD1 (5 bases). The CDR3 has 14 amino acids. Germline V lookup: CDR1 LGHNA, CDR2 YSLEER. With 4 bases removed from V and 6 bases from J, the gap between germline ends came to 13 bases. In DNA form, the CDR3 reads TGCGCCAGCAGCCCCCCAGACAGTTCCAATGAGCAGTTCTTC. Its translation: CASSPPDSSNEQFF.

The rearrangement uses TRBV7-9 and TRBJ2-1; 10 nucleotides agree with TRBD1. After removal of 8 bases from V and 4 bases from J, the junction contained 11 bases not matched to a gene. Germline assignment: CDR1 SEHNR and CDR2 FQNEAQ (reference sequence). CDR3 length equals 16 residues. The chain's CDR3 is CASQGVRDRGYNEQFF. DNA of the CDR3: TGTGCCAGCCAAGGAGTCCGGGACAGGGGATACAATGAGCAGTTCTTC.

The chain carries TRBV25-1 and TRBJ1-5; the D gene is possibly TRBD1 (5 bases). This CDR3 region has 11 residues. The V end was cut by 9 bases, the J end by 9 bases, with 12 bases between. Germline V gives CDR1 MGHDK, CDR2 SYGVNS. Here the CDR3 reads CASAGGGPQHF. The CDR3 DNA sequence: TGTGCCAGTGCTGGGGGGGGGCCCCAGCATTTT.

V is TRBV30 and J is TRBJ2-7; possible D gene TRBD2, 5 bases. Trimming pared 2 bases from V and 0 bases from J, leaving 11 bases between. This CDR3 spans 14 amino acids. Germline V gives CDR1 GTSNPN, CDR2 SVGIG (reference sequence). The chain's CDR3 is CAWSWASRSYEQYF. CDR3 DNA: TGTGCCTGGAGTTGGGCTAGCCGCTCCTACGAGCAGTACTTC.

In this sample, this clonotype turned up a few times. The V call is TRBV20-1, the J call TRBJ2-5; 11 bases map to TRBD1. Unmatched junction bases numbered 14, after V lost 1 base and J lost 4 bases. The CDR3 sequence is 18 residues long. CDR1 and CDR2 (germline): DFQATT, SNEGSKA (reference sequence). The CDR3 DNA is TGCAGTGCTAGAGTTGTAGAACTTTGGGACAGGGGGATAGAGACCCAGTACTTC. Its translation is CSARVVELWDRGIETQYF.

The rearrangement joins TRBV6-6 to TRBJ1-5; D unclear. The CDR3 runs 13 residues. Germline CDR1 and CDR2: MNHNY and SVGAGI (reference sequence). Trimming left V 7 bases short and J 6 bases short, with 13 bases between. The CDR3 DNA reads TGTGCCAGCACCGACCTTTCTTTTCAGCCCCAGCATTTT. Protein: CASTDLSFQPQHF.

This clonotype was observed a handful of times. This chain joins TRBV20-1 and TRBJ1-2; 11 nucleotides agree with TRBD1. In germline, CDR1 is DFQATT, CDR2 SNEGSKA (reference sequence). The CDR3 loop spans 16 amino acids. Trimming at V came to 5 bases and at J to 6 bases, leaving 14 bases not matched to a gene. CDR3 amino acids: CSAGSGPGQGVDGYTF. The DNA for the CDR3 is TGCAGTGCTGGTAGTGGTCCGGGACAGGGGGTAGATGGCTACACCTTC.

The rearrangement links TRBV7-9 to TRBJ2-5; D uncertain. Germline values: CDR1 SEHNR, CDR2 FQNEAQ (reference sequence). V lost 4 bases to trimming and J lost 4 bases, with 13 bases between them. This CDR3 is 14 amino acids long. CDR3 coding DNA: TGTGCCAGCAGCTCCTCGTCGTCCTTAGAGACCCAGTACTTC. It codes for CASSSSSSLETQYF.

The genes are TRBV5-6 and TRBJ2-2; 7 bases match TRBD2. The CDR3 is 15 residues long. The J segment lost 4 bases and the V segment lost 4 bases, leaving 7 bases of the junction unmatched. In germline, CDR1 is SGHDT, CDR2 YYEEEE. This CDR3 reads CASSKLAKGTGELFF. CDR3 sequence (DNA): TGTGCCAGCAGCAAACTAGCGAAAGGCACCGGGGAGCTGTTTTTT.

This chain connects TRBV29-1 to TRBJ1-1, with D tentatively TRBD1 (5 bases). Germline loops: CDR1 SQVTM, CDR2 ANQGSEA. The CDR3 has 15 residues. V lost 2 bases, J lost 2 bases, and 15 bases lay in between. This CDR3 reads CSVERDFRDNTEAFF. CDR3 bases: TGCAGCGTTGAAAGGGACTTTAGGGATAACACTGAAGCTTTCTTT. The full variable domain, completed using reference TRBV29-1 and TRBJ1-1, is SAVISQKPSRDICQRGTSLTIQCQVDSQVTMMFWYRQQPGQSLTLIATANQGSEATYESGFVIDKFPISRPNLTFSTLTVSNMSPEDSSIYLCSVERDFRDNTEAFFGQGTRLTVV.

This sequence joins TRBV5-1 and TRBJ1-1, with 8 positions matching TRBD1. CDR1 is SGHRS and CDR2 is YFSETQ in the germline V gene. Trimming at V came to 3 bases and at J to 4 bases, leaving 8 bases not matched to a gene. CDR3 size: 15 residues. The CDR3 sequence is CASSSSGQGLTEAFF. The CDR3 DNA follows: TGCGCCAGCAGCTCATCTGGACAGGGACTCACTGAAGCTTTCTTT.

Only a few counts were recorded for this clonotype. V gene TRBV7-2 combines with J gene TRBJ2-5; D possibly matches TRBD1 or TRBD2 (5 bases each). Trimming removed 4 bases from V and 2 bases from J, with 14 bases in between. Per germline, CDR1 SGHTA and CDR2 FQGNSA. The length of the CDR3 is 15 residues. The CDR3 sequence: CASSYWGSGQETQYF. The CDR3 DNA sequence: TGTGCCAGCAGCTACTGGGGGAGTGGGCAAGAGACCCAGTACTTC.

In DNA, the CDR3 is TGTGCCGGGCGGGACAGAGCAAAAGAGACCCAGTACTTC. Protein sequence: CAGRDRAKETQYF. The chain combines TRBV6-2 or TRBV6-3 with TRBJ2-5, with D tentatively TRBD1 (7 bases). Looked up from germline, CDR1 is MNHEY and CDR2 is SVGEGT. V gave up 11 bases and J gave up 3 bases, with 16 bases separating them. CDR3 length: 13 residues.

This clonotype was counted a single time. The chain employs TRBV3-1 and TRBJ1-1; 7 bases line up with TRBD1. There are 13 residues in the CDR3. Germline values: CDR1 LGHDT, CDR2 YNNKEL (reference sequence). The J segment lost 4 bases and the V segment lost 6 bases, leaving 5 bases of the junction unmatched. The DNA of the CDR3 is TGTGCCAGCAGTCGTACAGGGGCCACTGAAGCTTTCTTT. Translated: CASSRTGATEAFF.

The chain is built from TRBV23-1 and TRBJ2-1, with D tentatively TRBD1 or TRBD2 (6 bases each). TRBV23-1 is noted as an ORF with a role that remains uncertain. The CDR3 is 15 amino acids. Deletions cut 6 bases from V and 3 bases from J, with 15 bases between. The CDR3 spells CASSPRGDNYNEQFF. As DNA, the CDR3 is TGCGCCAGCAGCCCGAGGGGGGACAACTACAATGAGCAGTTCTTC.

The chain uses TRBV7-2 and TRBJ2-5; D is undetermined. Trimming removed 0 bases from V and 2 bases from J, with 13 bases in between. Germline V gene sequence: CDR1 SGHTA, CDR2 FQGNSA. The CDR3 extends over 16 amino acids. In nucleotides, the CDR3 is TGTGCCAGCAGCTTAGCTTCGAATCACAGACAAGAGACCCAGTACTTC. Protein product: CASSLASNHRQETQYF. The whole variable domain, filled in from reference TRBV7-2 and TRBJ2-5, reads GAGVSQSPSNKVTEKGKDVELRCDPISGHTALYWYRQSLGQGLEFLIYFQGNSAPDKSGLPSDRFSAERTGGSVSTLTIQRTQQEDSAVYLCASSLASNHRQETQYFGPGTRLLVL.

The CDR3 DNA reads TGTGCCAGCAGCTTGGTTATCCAGAGAGAGGACTATGGCTACACCTTC. It yields the protein CASSLVIQREDYGYTF. The rearrangement links TRBV5-4 to TRBJ1-2, with no clear D. Looked up from germline, CDR1 is SGHNT and CDR2 is YYREEE (reference sequence). The CDR3 contains 16 residues. V was shortened by 0 bases and J by 3 bases, with 15 bases between the two germline ends.

The chain's CDR3 is CASRSRGRASTEAFF. CDR3 coding DNA: TGTGCCAGCAGATCGCGGGGCAGGGCGAGCACTGAAGCTTTCTTT. The chain carries TRBV5-6 and TRBJ1-1; perhaps TRBD1 as D (5 bases). V was pared by 5 bases and J by 4 bases, with 18 bases between. Germline V gene lookup returns CDR1 SGHDT and CDR2 YYEEEE. The CDR3 covers 15 residues.

The gene calls are TRBV5-1 and TRBJ2-7; 9 nucleotides match TRBD2. With V trimmed by 0 bases and J by 5 bases, 9 bases remained unmatched. This CDR3 spans 16 amino acids. The germline V gene encodes CDR1 SGHRS and CDR2 YFSETQ. The chain's CDR3 is CASSLDGASGTHEQYF. The CDR3 DNA follows: TGCGCCAGCAGCTTGGATGGTGCTAGCGGGACCCACGAGCAGTACTTC.

This clonotype turned up a few times. The V and J genes are TRBV29-1 and TRBJ2-5, with TRBD2 matching over 14 bases. Looked up from germline, CDR1 is SQVTM and CDR2 is ANQGSEA. The CDR3 is 16 amino acids. V was pared by 7 bases and J by 5 bases, with 12 bases of the junction left unmatched. CDR3 sequence (DNA): TGCAGCGGGAACGGACTAGCGGGAGGTTTCCGGGAGACCCAGTACTTC. This sequence encodes CSGNGLAGGFRETQYF.